The present T cell receptor (beta chain) was sequenced within a study of blood T cell repertoires in COVID-19. The germline gives CDR1 MNHNY, CDR2 SVGAGI (reference sequence). Trimming removed 4 bases at V and 7 bases at J, with 19 bases between. The CDR3 is 15 amino acids. The age range of participants was 18 to 89 years, with residence in roughly 25 US areas. Clinical history as reported by participants underpinned cohort assignment. Among Cohort 3 donors, those recovered had two negative PCRs, clearance, or symptom resolution. Measured with immunoSEQ multiplex PCR; TCRdb has only the in-frame clones, and not every one. This sample has roughly 250,000 clones, with roughly 91% found just once.

Specimen: PBMCs or T cells enriched from blood (not recorded which). This chain joins TRBV6-6 and TRBJ1-2; possibly TRBD1 for D (5 bases). The TCR sequence derives from a man between 35 and 55 years old who had recovered from COVID-19. Written as DNA, the CDR3 is TGTGCCAGCAGTTCGCCGACAGAGAACTTCGTTGGCTACACCTTC. Its translation: CASSSPTENFVGYTF.